The sequence of this T cell receptor (beta chain) was determined in a study of cytomegalovirus exposure and HLA in healthy donors. Vbeta (60) and Jbeta (13) primers were used in the PCR. Libraries were prepared by immunoSEQ multiplex PCR; TCRdb keeps only in-frame clonotypes and omits some of them. Of some 70,000 clones in the sample, around 74% were seen once. The V segment lost 3 bases and the J segment 4 bases; nucleotides outside the gene matches: 2. Per germline, CDR1 MGHRA and CDR2 YSYEKL. The CDR3 totals 13 residues. Sample: PBMCs. This chain uses TRBV4-1 with TRBJ1-2; 7 bases line up with TRBD1. This TCR derives from a male donor in good health and CMV-seropositive. The DNA for the CDR3 is TGCGCCAGCAGCCAGACAGGGATCTATGGCTACACCTTC. Residues: CASSQTGIYGYTF.